This T cell receptor beta chain came from a study of blood T cells in healthy people across ages. This clonotype showed up just a few times. Combining a sample-barcoded 5' primer with a J-beta primer mix, a second PCR ran for roughly 6 to 12 cycles. TCRdb processed the 5' RACE reads anew with MiXCR; each CDR3 protein has one entry. The sample includes roughly 1.5 million distinct CDR3 sequences, roughly two fifths of them seen just once. This CDR3 is 15 amino acids long. Germline V CDR1 and CDR2: MNHEY, SMNVEV (reference sequence). Trimming removed 1 base from V and 4 bases from J; junction bases left unmatched: 5.

Sequenced: blood. This chain connects TRBV27 to TRBJ2-7, with 9 bases that match TRBD1. The sequence came from a woman aged 18 to 35 in good health. The CDR3 DNA is TGTGCCAGCAGTTTATACAGGACAGGGGAATACGAGCAGTACTTC. This gives the protein CASSLYRTGEYEQYF.